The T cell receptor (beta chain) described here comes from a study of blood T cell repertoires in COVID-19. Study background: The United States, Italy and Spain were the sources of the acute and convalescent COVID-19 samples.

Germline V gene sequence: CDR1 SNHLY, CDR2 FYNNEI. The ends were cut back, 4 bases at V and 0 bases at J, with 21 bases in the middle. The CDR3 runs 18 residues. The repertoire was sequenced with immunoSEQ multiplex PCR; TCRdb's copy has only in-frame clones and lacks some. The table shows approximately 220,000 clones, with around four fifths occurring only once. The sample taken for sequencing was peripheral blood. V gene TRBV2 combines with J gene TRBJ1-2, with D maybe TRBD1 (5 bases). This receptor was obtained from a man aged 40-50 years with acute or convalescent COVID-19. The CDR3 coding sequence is TGTGCCAGCAGTGGACCCACTCAGGGCAGGGCGGCTAACTATGGCTACACCTTC. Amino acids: CASSGPTQGRAANYGYTF. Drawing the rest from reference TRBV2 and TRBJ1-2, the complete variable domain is EPEVTQTPSHQVTQMGQEVILRCVPISNHLYFYWYRQILGQKVEFLVSFYNNEISEKSEIFDDQFSVERPDGSNFTLKIRSTKLEDSAMYFCASSGPTQGRAANYGYTFGSGTRLTVV.